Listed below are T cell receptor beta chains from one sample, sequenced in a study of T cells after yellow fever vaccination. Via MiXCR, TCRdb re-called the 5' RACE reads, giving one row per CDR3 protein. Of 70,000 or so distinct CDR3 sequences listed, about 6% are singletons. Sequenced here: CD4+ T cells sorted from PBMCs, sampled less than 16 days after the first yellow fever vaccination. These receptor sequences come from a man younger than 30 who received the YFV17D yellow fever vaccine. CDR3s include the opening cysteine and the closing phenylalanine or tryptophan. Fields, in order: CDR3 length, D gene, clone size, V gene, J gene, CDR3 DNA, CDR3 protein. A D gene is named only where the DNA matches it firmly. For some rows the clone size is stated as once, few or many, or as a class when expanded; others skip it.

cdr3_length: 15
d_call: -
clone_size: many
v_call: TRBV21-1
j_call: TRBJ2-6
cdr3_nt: TGTGCCAGCAGCAACGGGGACCCTGGGGCCAACGTCCTGACTTTC
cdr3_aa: CASSNGDPGANVLTF

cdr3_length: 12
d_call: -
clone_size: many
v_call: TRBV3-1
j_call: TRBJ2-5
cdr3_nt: TGTGCCAGCAGCCACGAGTCGAGGACCCAGTACTTC
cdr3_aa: CASSHESRTQYF

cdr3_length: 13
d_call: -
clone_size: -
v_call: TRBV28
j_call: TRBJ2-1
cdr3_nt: TGTGCCAGCAGTTCGAGAGGAAACAATGAGCAGTTCTTC
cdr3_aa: CASSSRGNNEQFF

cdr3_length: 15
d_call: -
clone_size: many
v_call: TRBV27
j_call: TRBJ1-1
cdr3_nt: TGTGCCAGCAGTTTAAGGCAGGGTGTCAACACTGAAGCTTTCTTT
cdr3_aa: CASSLRQGVNTEAFF

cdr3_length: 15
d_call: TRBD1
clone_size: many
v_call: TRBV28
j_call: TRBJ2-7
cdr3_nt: TGTGCCAGCAGTTTCCCAGGGGGTTTCCACTACGAGCAGTACTTC
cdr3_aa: CASSFPGGFHYEQYF

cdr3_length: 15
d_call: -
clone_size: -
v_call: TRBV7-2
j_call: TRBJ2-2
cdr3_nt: TGTGCCAGCAGCCTTAATTCGGTCGGCACCGGGGAGCTGTTTTTT
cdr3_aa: CASSLNSVGTGELFF

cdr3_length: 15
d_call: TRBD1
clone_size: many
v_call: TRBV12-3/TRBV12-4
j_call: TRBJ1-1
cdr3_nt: TGTGCCAGCAGTTTAGGGGACAGGGGGCCCACTGAAGCTTTCTTT
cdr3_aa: CASSLGDRGPTEAFF

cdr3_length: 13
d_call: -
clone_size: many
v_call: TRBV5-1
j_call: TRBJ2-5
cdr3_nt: TGCGCCAGCAGCTTGGGGAGCCAAGAGACCCAGTACTTC
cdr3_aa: CASSLGSQETQYF

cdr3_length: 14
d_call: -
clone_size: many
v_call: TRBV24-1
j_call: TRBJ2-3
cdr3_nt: TGTGCCACCAGTGATTTGACGGGTCATCATACGCAGTATTTT
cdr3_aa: CATSDLTGHHTQYF

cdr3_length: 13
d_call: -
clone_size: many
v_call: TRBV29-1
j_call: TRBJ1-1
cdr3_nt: TGCAGCGTTGGTAGAGGGATGGTCACTGAAGCTTTCTTT
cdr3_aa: CSVGRGMVTEAFF

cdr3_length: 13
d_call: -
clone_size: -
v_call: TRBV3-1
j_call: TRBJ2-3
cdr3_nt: TGTGCCAGCGGCCAATTGAGGGCGGATACGCAGTATTTT
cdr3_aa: CASGQLRADTQYF

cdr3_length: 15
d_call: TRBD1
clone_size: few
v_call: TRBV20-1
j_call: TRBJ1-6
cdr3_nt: TGCAGTGCTTTCGGACAGGGCTTCCGTAATTCACCCCTCCACTTT
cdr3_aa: CSAFGQGFRNSPLHF

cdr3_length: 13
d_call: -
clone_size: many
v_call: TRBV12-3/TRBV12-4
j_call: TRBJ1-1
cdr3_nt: TGTGCCAGCAGTTGGGACATAAACACTGAAGCTTTCTTT
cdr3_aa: CASSWDINTEAFF

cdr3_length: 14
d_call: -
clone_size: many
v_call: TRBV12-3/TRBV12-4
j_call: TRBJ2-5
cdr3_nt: TGTGCCAGCAGTTTTGGCGGGGCCGGAGAGACCCAGTACTTC
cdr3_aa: CASSFGGAGETQYF

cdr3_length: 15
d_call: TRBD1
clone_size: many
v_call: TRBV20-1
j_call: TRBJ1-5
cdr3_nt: TGCAGTGCTAGAGAAGGGACAGGGGGCAATCAGCCCCAGCATTTT
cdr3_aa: CSAREGTGGNQPQHF

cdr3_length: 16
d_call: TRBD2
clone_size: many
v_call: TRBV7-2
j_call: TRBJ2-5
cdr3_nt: TGTGCCAGCAGCACCAACGGGGCGCGGGGGGGAGAGACCCAGTACTTC
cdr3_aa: CASSTNGARGGETQYF

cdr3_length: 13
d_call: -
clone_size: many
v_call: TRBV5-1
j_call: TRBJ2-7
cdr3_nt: TGCGCCAGCAGCGCGGGGGCGACCTACGAGCAGTACTTC
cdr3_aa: CASSAGATYEQYF

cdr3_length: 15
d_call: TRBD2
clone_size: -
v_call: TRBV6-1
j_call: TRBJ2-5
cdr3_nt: TGTGCCAGCAGTCCCCGTTTGGGGGAGGGGGAGACCCAGTACTTC
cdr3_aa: CASSPRLGEGETQYF

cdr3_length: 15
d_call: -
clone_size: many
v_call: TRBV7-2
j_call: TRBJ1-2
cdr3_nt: TGTGCCAGCAGCTTAGGTCCAGGAACTATCTATGGCTACACCTTC
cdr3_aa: CASSLGPGTIYGYTF

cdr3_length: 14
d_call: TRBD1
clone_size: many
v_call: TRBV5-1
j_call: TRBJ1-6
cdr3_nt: TGCGCCAGCAGCTCAGGGGGGGAGAATTCACCCCTCCACTTT
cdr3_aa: CASSSGGENSPLHF